This note documents a single T cell receptor (beta chain) sequence. These data are taken from a study of regulatory T cells in long-lasting Graves disease. Time point here: newly diagnosed GD, antithyroid drugs for less than 3 months. There was RNA extracted from PBMCs, and the TCR library was made from it. This CDR3 has 17 amino acids. Germline CDR1 LNHDA, CDR2 SQIVND (reference sequence). V lost 7 bases and J lost 0, with 16 bases in between. Library construction for TCR beta used iRepertoire HTBI primers and Arm-PCR of CDR3 regions. TCRdb reanalysed the multiplex PCR reads using MiXCR and keeps one entry per CDR3 protein. This table holds roughly 420,000 distinct CDR3 sequences, around 15% found once. This sample also appeared in a second study, on T cells in Graves' hyperthyroidism and ophthalmopathy.

The TCR was taken from a woman aged 18-30 years with Graves disease. The chain has TRBV19 and TRBJ2-6; D possibly corresponds to TRBD2 (6 bases). The sample consisted of peripheral blood mononuclear cells (PBMCs), taken at new diagnosis, from a patient treated with antithyroid drugs. The CDR3: CASIRDGGRSGANVLTF. The DNA for the CDR3 is TGTGCCAGTATACGGGACGGGGGACGCTCTGGGGCCAACGTCCTGACTTTC.